The 10 T cell receptor beta chains given below trace back to one sample, sequenced in a study of cytomegalovirus exposure and HLA in healthy donors. It was with 60 Vbeta and 13 Jbeta primers that the PCR ran. The method was immunoSEQ multiplex PCR; TCRdb's version includes in-frame clones alone and lacks a portion of them. The sample lists under 85,000 clones; around 76% were seen once. The sequenced sample was PBMCs. Receptors originate from a man aged 40-49 years in good health and CMV-seronegative.

The chain couples TRBV5-8 to TRBJ1-2; tentatively, D is TRBD1 (6 bases). This CDR3 contains 14 residues. The germline gives CDR1 SGHTS, CDR2 YDEGEE. V lost 0 bases and J 6 bases, leaving 12 bases between the germline ends. This chain's CDR3 is CASSLERTADGYTF. As DNA, the CDR3 is TGTGCCAGCAGCTTGGAGCGGACAGCCGATGGCTACACCTTC.

This rearrangement joins TRBV27 to TRBJ2-7; perhaps TRBD1 as D (5 bases). The V end lost 5 bases, the J end lost 3 bases, and 17 bases lay between the germline ends. CDR1 and CDR2 from the germline V gene are MNHEY and SMNVEV (reference sequence). This CDR3 contains 15 residues. CDR3 sequence: CASSPQGSSFYEQYF. The CDR3 DNA is TGTGCCAGCAGTCCGCAGGGTAGTTCGTTCTACGAGCAGTACTTC.

This clone appeared a single time. The chain combines TRBV18 with TRBJ1-4; D might be TRBD1 (6 bases). The V end lost 6 bases, the J end lost 8 bases, and 19 bases lay between the germline ends. The length of the CDR3 is 15 residues. Germline CDR1 KGHSH, CDR2 LQKENI. In DNA form, the CDR3 reads TGTGCCAGCTCCCCCACGGACAGCTCTGAAGAAAAACTGTTTTTT. It specifies CASSPTDSSEEKLFF.

The rearrangement links TRBV6-6 to TRBJ1-2; possibly TRBD1 for D (6 bases). V was cut by 2 bases and J by 0 bases, with 13 bases left in between. This CDR3 comprises 16 residues. Germline V gene lookup returns CDR1 MNHNY and CDR2 SVGAGI (reference sequence). The DNA for the CDR3 is TGTGCCAGCAGTTACCGACCCTCAGGGGCTAACTATGGCTACACCTTC. It codes for CASSYRPSGANYGYTF.

The chain couples TRBV11-2 to TRBJ2-1; D not certain. This CDR3 is built from 15 residues. Trimming stripped 4 bases from V and 4 bases from J, with 14 bases between. Germline V gene sequence: CDR1 SGHAT, CDR2 FQNNGV. The CDR3 spells CASSSPETGYNEQFF. CDR3 coding DNA: TGTGCCAGCAGCTCGCCGGAGACGGGTTACAATGAGCAGTTCTTC.

The chain employs TRBV30 and TRBJ1-4; D remains unclear. This CDR3 is 14 amino acids long. The V end was cut by 2 bases, the J end by 7 bases, with 14 bases between. Germline lookup yields CDR1 GTSNPN and CDR2 SVGIG (reference sequence). The CDR3 sequence is CAWSQGRVSEKLFF. The CDR3 region has the DNA TGTGCCTGGAGTCAAGGCCGGGTTAGTGAAAAACTGTTTTTT. Using reference TRBV30 and TRBJ1-4 for the parts outside the CDR3, the full variable domain is SQTIHQWPATLVQPVGSPLSLECTVEGTSNPNLYWYRQAAGRGLQLLFYSVGIGQISSEVPQNLSASRPQDRQFILSSKKLLLSDSGFYLCAWSQGRVSEKLFFGSGTQLSVL.

The chain combines TRBV5-1 with TRBJ2-7; 7 bases match TRBD1. V shed 0 bases and J 1 base; nucleotides not matched to a gene: 4. The germline CDR1 and CDR2 sequences are SGHRS and YFSETQ. CDR3 length equals 15 residues. CDR3: CASSLDRGSSYEQYF. DNA of the CDR3: TGCGCCAGCAGCTTGGACAGGGGATCTTCCTACGAGCAGTACTTC. The whole variable domain, filled in from reference TRBV5-1 and TRBJ2-7, reads KAGVTQTPRYLIKTRGQQVTLSCSPISGHRSVSWYQQTPGQGLQFLFEYFSETQRNKGNFPGRFSGRQFSNSRSEMNVSTLELGDSALYLCASSLDRGSSYEQYFGPGTRLTVT.

The chain combines TRBV6-1 with TRBJ2-7, with 7 positions matching TRBD1. This CDR3 has 17 amino acids. Looked up from germline, CDR1 is MNHNS and CDR2 is SASEGT. With V trimmed by 2 bases and J by 5 bases, 15 bases remained unmatched. This chain's CDR3 is CASSEFVQGRIVHEQYF. The CDR3 nucleotides read TGTGCCAGCAGTGAATTTGTACAGGGGCGAATAGTACACGAGCAGTACTTC.

The V gene is TRBV6-1, the J gene TRBJ1-3; no firm D call. Trimming cost V 4 bases and J 4 bases, with 11 bases left between them. The CDR3 extends over 14 amino acids. Germline lookup yields CDR1 MNHNS and CDR2 SASEGT. The CDR3 nucleotides read TGTGCCAGCAGTGGAAAAGCGGGCGGAAACACCATATATTTT. As protein: CASSGKAGGNTIYF.

The rearrangement links TRBV11-2 to TRBJ2-1; 8 positions match TRBD2. J was trimmed by 0 bases and V by 5 bases; bases with no gene match: 6. Germline CDR1 reads SGHAT; CDR2 reads FQNNGV. The CDR3 totals 16 residues. CDR3 nucleotide sequence: TGTGCCAGCAGCACCGGGAGGGCGAGCTCCTACAATGAGCAGTTCTTC. Its translation: CASSTGRASSYNEQFF.